Listed below are T cell receptor beta chains from one sample, sequenced in a study of tumor-infiltrating lymphocytes in primary liver carcinoma. TCRdb reanalysed the multiplex PCR reads using MiXCR and keeps one entry per CDR3 protein. The sample has 300,000 to 350,000 distinct CDR3 sequences, nearly 60% seen once. Sequencing used peripheral blood. All receptors come from a woman under 40 with primary liver carcinoma and hepatitis B virus infection. Each CDR3 is given with its conserved first and last residue. Fields, in order: CDR3 protein, CDR3 DNA, CDR3 length, J gene, clone size, D gene, V gene. D genes are given only for firm matches. A row's size may be missing; if present it is once, few, many or a size class.

cdr3_aa: CASSQDDGWGAELSF
cdr3_nt: TGCGCCAGCAGCCAAGATGACGGGTGGGGGGCGGAGCTGTCTTTT
cdr3_length: 15
j_call: TRBJ2-2
clone_size: .
d_call: .
v_call: TRBV4-1

cdr3_aa: CASSLRDRLYNEQFF
cdr3_nt: TGTGCCAGCAGTTTAAGGGACAGACTTTACAATGAGCAGTTCTTC
cdr3_length: 15
j_call: TRBJ2-1
clone_size: many
d_call: TRBD1
v_call: TRBV12-3/TRBV12-4

cdr3_aa: CSASRGPNEKLFF
cdr3_nt: TGCAGTGCTAGCAGGGGGCCTAATGAAAAACTGTTTTTT
cdr3_length: 13
j_call: TRBJ1-4
clone_size: .
d_call: TRBD1
v_call: TRBV20-1

cdr3_aa: CASSYYPSDLGEQYF
cdr3_nt: TGTGCCAGCAGTTACTACCCCTCGGACCTAGGGGAGCAGTACTTC
cdr3_length: 15
j_call: TRBJ2-7
clone_size: .
d_call: .
v_call: TRBV6-2/TRBV6-3

cdr3_aa: CASTAGRFQPQYF
cdr3_nt: TGTGCCAGCACGGCCGGGCGATTTCAGCCTCAGTATTTT
cdr3_length: 13
j_call: TRBJ2-3
clone_size: few
d_call: .
v_call: TRBV6-2/TRBV6-3

cdr3_aa: CASTATTSGTFNEQFF
cdr3_nt: TGTGCCAGCACGGCCACGACTAGCGGAACTTTCAATGAGCAGTTCTTC
cdr3_length: 16
j_call: TRBJ2-1
clone_size: .
d_call: TRBD2
v_call: TRBV28

cdr3_aa: CASSGRPNTEAFF
cdr3_nt: TGTGCCAGCAGCGGACGACCGAACACTGAAGCTTTCTTT
cdr3_length: 13
j_call: TRBJ1-1
clone_size: .
d_call: .
v_call: TRBV7-9

cdr3_aa: CASSLRGLADYNEQFF
cdr3_nt: TGTGCCAGCAGCTTAAGGGGACTAGCGGATTACAATGAGCAGTTCTTC
cdr3_length: 16
j_call: TRBJ2-1
clone_size: .
d_call: TRBD2
v_call: TRBV7-9

cdr3_aa: CAGCRDRGTHEQYF
cdr3_nt: TGTGCCGGCTGCCGGGACAGGGGGACGCACGAGCAGTACTTC
cdr3_length: 14
j_call: TRBJ2-7
clone_size: .
d_call: TRBD1
v_call: TRBV11-3

cdr3_aa: CSVEDPRGSPYNEQFF
cdr3_nt: TGCAGCGTTGAAGATCCTAGAGGTAGCCCCTACAATGAGCAGTTCTTC
cdr3_length: 16
j_call: TRBJ2-1
clone_size: .
d_call: .
v_call: TRBV29-1

cdr3_aa: CASSSRGEVEQFF
cdr3_nt: TGTGCCAGCAGTTCCAGGGGGGAGGTTGAGCAGTTCTTC
cdr3_length: 13
j_call: TRBJ2-1
clone_size: .
d_call: .
v_call: TRBV6-1

cdr3_aa: CASSSQSTTDTQYF
cdr3_nt: TGTGCCAGCAGTTCCCAGTCTACCACAGATACGCAGTATTTT
cdr3_length: 14
j_call: TRBJ2-3
clone_size: .
d_call: .
v_call: TRBV12-3/TRBV12-4

cdr3_aa: CASSSAGTGGAYGYTF
cdr3_nt: TGTGCCAGCAGTTCAGCCGGGACAGGGGGCGCCTATGGCTACACCTTC
cdr3_length: 16
j_call: TRBJ1-2
clone_size: .
d_call: TRBD1
v_call: TRBV28

cdr3_aa: CASSFRETDTQYF
cdr3_nt: TGTGCCAGCAGTTTTAGGGAGACAGATACGCAGTATTTT
cdr3_length: 13
j_call: TRBJ2-3
clone_size: many
d_call: .
v_call: TRBV12-3/TRBV12-4

cdr3_aa: CASSLEQGNEKLFF
cdr3_nt: TGTGCCAGCAGCTTGGAACAGGGGAATGAAAAACTGTTTTTT
cdr3_length: 14
j_call: TRBJ1-4
clone_size: .
d_call: TRBD1
v_call: TRBV7-8

cdr3_aa: CASSLGAQYNQPQHF
cdr3_nt: TGTGCCAGCAGTTTAGGGGCACAGTACAATCAGCCCCAGCATTTT
cdr3_length: 15
j_call: TRBJ1-5
clone_size: .
d_call: .
v_call: TRBV12-3/TRBV12-4

cdr3_aa: CVSRVRGGNSYNSPLHF
cdr3_nt: TGTGTCAGCAGGGTACGAGGGGGAAACTCCTATAATTCACCCCTCCACTTT
cdr3_length: 17
j_call: TRBJ1-6
clone_size: .
d_call: .
v_call: TRBV12-3/TRBV12-4

cdr3_aa: CSVARLAASTDTQYF
cdr3_nt: TGCAGCGTTGCGAGACTAGCGGCTAGCACAGATACGCAGTATTTT
cdr3_length: 15
j_call: TRBJ2-3
clone_size: many
d_call: TRBD2
v_call: TRBV29-1

cdr3_aa: CVSSLTASSYEQYF
cdr3_nt: TGTGTCAGCAGTTTGACTGCGAGTTCCTACGAGCAGTACTTC
cdr3_length: 14
j_call: TRBJ2-7
clone_size: .
d_call: .
v_call: TRBV12-3/TRBV12-4

cdr3_aa: CASSLGVHEQYF
cdr3_nt: TGTGCCAGCAGTCTCGGGGTCCACGAGCAGTACTTC
cdr3_length: 12
j_call: TRBJ2-7
clone_size: .
d_call: .
v_call: TRBV12-3/TRBV12-4

cdr3_aa: CASSELTGGYNEQFF
cdr3_nt: TGTGCCAGCAGTGAGTTAACGGGAGGATACAATGAGCAGTTCTTC
cdr3_length: 15
j_call: TRBJ2-1
clone_size: many
d_call: TRBD2
v_call: TRBV6-1

cdr3_aa: CASSPQGLSGRGEQYF
cdr3_nt: TGTGCCAGCAGCCCTCAGGGACTATCGGGAAGAGGAGAGCAGTACTTC
cdr3_length: 16
j_call: TRBJ2-7
clone_size: .
d_call: TRBD2
v_call: TRBV11-3

cdr3_aa: CATQGQYNSPLHF
cdr3_nt: TGTGCCACTCAGGGCCAATATAATTCACCCCTCCACTTT
cdr3_length: 13
j_call: TRBJ1-6
clone_size: many
d_call: .
v_call: TRBV12-3/TRBV12-4

cdr3_aa: CPSSLGLAGNEQFF
cdr3_nt: TGTCCCAGCAGCTTAGGGCTCGCGGGAAATGAGCAGTTCTTC
cdr3_length: 14
j_call: TRBJ2-1
clone_size: .
d_call: .
v_call: TRBV11-2

cdr3_aa: CGSRSALAGGGAADTQYF
cdr3_nt: TGTGGCAGCAGGTCCGCCCTAGCGGGAGGTGGGGCTGCAGATACGCAGTATTTT
cdr3_length: 18
j_call: TRBJ2-3
clone_size: .
d_call: TRBD2
v_call: TRBV6-2/TRBV6-3

cdr3_aa: CASIFIPWAASGANVLTF
cdr3_nt: TGTGCCAGCATTTTTATCCCATGGGCGGCCTCTGGGGCCAACGTCCTGACTTTC
cdr3_length: 18
j_call: TRBJ2-6
clone_size: .
d_call: .
v_call: TRBV12-3/TRBV12-4

cdr3_aa: CASSRERSSYNEQFF
cdr3_nt: TGTGCCAGCAGTAGGGAAAGGAGCTCCTACAATGAGCAGTTCTTC
cdr3_length: 15
j_call: TRBJ2-1
clone_size: many
d_call: .
v_call: TRBV11-2

cdr3_aa: CASSGTGYADTQYF
cdr3_nt: TGTGCCAGCAGCGGGACAGGCTACGCAGATACGCAATATTTT
cdr3_length: 14
j_call: TRBJ2-3
clone_size: .
d_call: TRBD1
v_call: TRBV7-8

cdr3_aa: CASSPTGNQPQHF
cdr3_nt: TGCGCCAGCAGTCCAACAGGGAATCAGCCCCAGCATTTT
cdr3_length: 13
j_call: TRBJ1-5
clone_size: few
d_call: .
v_call: TRBV4-1

cdr3_aa: CACSESHTGNTIYF
cdr3_nt: TGTGCCTGCAGTGAGAGTCACACTGGAAACACCATATATTTT
cdr3_length: 14
j_call: TRBJ1-3
clone_size: .
d_call: .
v_call: TRBV2

cdr3_aa: CASSPPGLAGAREQYF
cdr3_nt: TGCGCCAGCAGCCCCCCTGGACTAGCGGGAGCTCGGGAGCAGTACTTC
cdr3_length: 16
j_call: TRBJ2-7
clone_size: many
d_call: TRBD2
v_call: TRBV4-1

cdr3_aa: CASNLGSDYEQYF
cdr3_nt: TGTGCCAGTAACCTGGGATCAGACTACGAGCAGTACTTC
cdr3_length: 13
j_call: TRBJ2-7
clone_size: .
d_call: .
v_call: TRBV13

cdr3_aa: CASGLLTGGGSHNEQFF
cdr3_nt: TGTGCCAGCGGTTTACTCACGGGGGGAGGTTCACACAATGAGCAGTTCTTC
cdr3_length: 17
j_call: TRBJ2-1
clone_size: once
d_call: TRBD2
v_call: TRBV12-3/TRBV12-4

cdr3_aa: CASSPTGFYNEQFF
cdr3_nt: TGTGCCAGCAGCCCGACGGGATTCTACAATGAGCAGTTCTTC
cdr3_length: 14
j_call: TRBJ2-1
clone_size: few
d_call: .
v_call: TRBV6-5

cdr3_aa: CAWKVVRTGGYTF
cdr3_nt: TGTGCCTGGAAGGTCGTCAGGACTGGGGGCTACACCTTC
cdr3_length: 13
j_call: TRBJ1-2
clone_size: .
d_call: .
v_call: TRBV30

cdr3_aa: CASRSSLYLVSEQYF
cdr3_nt: TGTGCCAGCAGGTCATCCCTTTACTTGGTGTCGGAGCAGTACTTC
cdr3_length: 15
j_call: TRBJ2-7
clone_size: many
d_call: .
v_call: TRBV6-5

cdr3_aa: CVSSQEGGSNEQFF
cdr3_nt: TGCGTCAGCAGCCAAGAAGGCGGGTCCAATGAGCAGTTCTTC
cdr3_length: 14
j_call: TRBJ2-1
clone_size: .
d_call: .
v_call: TRBV4-1

cdr3_aa: CASSSRGYERYF
cdr3_nt: TGTGCCAGCAGCTCTCGGGGTTACGAGCGGTACTTC
cdr3_length: 12
j_call: TRBJ2-7
clone_size: .
d_call: .
v_call: TRBV11-2

cdr3_aa: CVSAETLNTGELFF
cdr3_nt: TGTGTCTCCGCAGAGACTCTGAACACCGGGGAGCTGTTTTTT
cdr3_length: 14
j_call: TRBJ2-2
clone_size: .
d_call: .
v_call: TRBV11-2

cdr3_aa: CASSMGISYEQYF
cdr3_nt: TGCGCCAGCAGTATGGGGATCTCCTACGAGCAGTACTTC
cdr3_length: 13
j_call: TRBJ2-7
clone_size: many
d_call: .
v_call: TRBV10-1

cdr3_aa: CASSSPGLAVNYEQHF
cdr3_nt: TGTGCCAGCAGCTCACCGGGATTAGCGGTAAATTACGAGCAGCACTTC
cdr3_length: 16
j_call: TRBJ2-7
clone_size: few
d_call: .
v_call: TRBV11-2

cdr3_aa: CASTLGGALDKQYF
cdr3_nt: TGTGCCAGCACCCTAGGTGGGGCGTTGGATAAGCAGTATTTT
cdr3_length: 14
j_call: TRBJ2-3
clone_size: .
d_call: .
v_call: TRBV7-8

cdr3_aa: CASSDGQGDAETQYF
cdr3_nt: TGTGCCAGCTCTGATGGACAGGGGGACGCGGAGACCCAGTACTTC
cdr3_length: 15
j_call: TRBJ2-5
clone_size: .
d_call: TRBD1
v_call: TRBV18

cdr3_aa: CAGSLFPGGTNYGYTF
cdr3_nt: TGTGCCGGCAGCTTATTTCCGGGGGGTACTAACTATGGCTACACCTTC
cdr3_length: 16
j_call: TRBJ1-2
clone_size: .
d_call: .
v_call: TRBV11-2

cdr3_aa: CASNLGAANTDTQYF
cdr3_nt: TGTGCCAGCAACTTAGGGGCGGCAAATACAGATACGCAGTATTTT
cdr3_length: 15
j_call: TRBJ2-3
clone_size: .
d_call: .
v_call: TRBV11-3

cdr3_aa: CASSQAGPGIQYF
cdr3_nt: TGTGCCAGCAGCCAGGCGGGGCCGGGGATTCAGTACTTC
cdr3_length: 13
j_call: TRBJ2-4
clone_size: .
d_call: .
v_call: TRBV14

cdr3_aa: CASTSGRSDEQFF
cdr3_nt: TGCGCCAGCACCAGCGGGAGATCTGATGAGCAGTTCTTC
cdr3_length: 13
j_call: TRBJ2-1
clone_size: few
d_call: TRBD2
v_call: TRBV4-1

cdr3_aa: CASSQDQRNTGELFF
cdr3_nt: TGTGCCAGCAGCCAAGATCAGCGGAACACCGGGGAGCTGTTTTTT
cdr3_length: 15
j_call: TRBJ2-2
clone_size: many
d_call: .
v_call: TRBV4-2

cdr3_aa: CASMRQYESAFF
cdr3_nt: TGTGCCAGCATGCGGCAGTATGAGTCGGCTTTCTTT
cdr3_length: 12
j_call: TRBJ1-1
clone_size: once
d_call: .
v_call: TRBV2